This TCR beta chain was recorded in a study of blood T cells in healthy people across ages. With a J-beta primer mix and a sample-barcoded 5' primer, a second PCR ran about 7 to 12 cycles. TCRdb reprocessed the 5' RACE reads via MiXCR and lists one record per CDR3 protein. The sample shows about 670,000 distinct CDR3 sequences, roughly 43% of them seen only once. The CDR3 sequence is 15 residues long. The ends lost 6 bases at V and 7 bases at J; junction bases unmatched: 13. Per germline, CDR1 DFQATT and CDR2 SNEGSKA (reference sequence). Specimen: blood. The sequence derives from an elderly man in good health. V is TRBV20-1 and J is TRBJ2-7; TRBD2 matches 12 bases. Here the CDR3 reads CSARPGRLAGEEQYF. The CDR3 bases are TGCAGTGCCAGGCCCGGGAGACTAGCGGGAGAAGAGCAGTACTTC.